This TCR beta chain derives from a study of blood T cells in healthy people across ages. Per-sample PBMC isolation yielded at least 6.5 million cells. Each sample provided at least 6 micrograms of extracted total RNA. Primers used in a second PCR of roughly 6 to 11 cycles were a sample-barcoded 5' primer and a J-beta primer mix. TCRdb redid the calling of the 5' RACE reads with MiXCR, one entry per CDR3 protein. The sample includes approximately 810,000 distinct CDR3 sequences, more than 25% of them seen just once. Overall study results and limits: Long-lived donors had more naive CD4+ cells and higher diversity than aged donors.

This clonotype occurred many times. Its antigen is currently unknown. The sequence came from a woman at least 80 years old in good health. The sample comprised blood.

The CDR3 DNA reads TGTGCCAGCAGCCCCGGACAGGGTTGGTACGAGCAGTACTTC. Encoded protein: CASSPGQGWYEQYF. The chain has TRBV6-2 or TRBV6-3 and TRBJ2-7; 8 bases agree with TRBD1. The CDR3 is 14 amino acids. With 6 bases clipped from V and 4 bases from J, the junction kept 8 bases outside the gene matches. Germline CDR1 MNHEY, CDR2 SVGEGT.